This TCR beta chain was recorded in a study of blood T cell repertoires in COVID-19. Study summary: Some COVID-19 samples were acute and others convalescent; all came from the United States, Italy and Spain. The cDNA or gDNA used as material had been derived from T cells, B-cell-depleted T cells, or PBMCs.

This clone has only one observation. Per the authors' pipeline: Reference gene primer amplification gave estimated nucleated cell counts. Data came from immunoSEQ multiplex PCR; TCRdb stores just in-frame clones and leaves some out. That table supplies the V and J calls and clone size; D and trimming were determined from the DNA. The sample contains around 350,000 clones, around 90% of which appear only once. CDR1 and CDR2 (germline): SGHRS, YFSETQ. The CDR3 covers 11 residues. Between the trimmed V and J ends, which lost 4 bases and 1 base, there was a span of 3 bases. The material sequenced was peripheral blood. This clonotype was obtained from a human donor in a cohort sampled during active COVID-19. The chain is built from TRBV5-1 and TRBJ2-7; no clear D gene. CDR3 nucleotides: TGCGCCAGCAGCACTTCCTACGAGCAGTACTTC. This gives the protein CASSTSYEQYF.